Sequencing of this TCR beta chain was carried out in a study of cytomegalovirus exposure and HLA in healthy donors. Points from the study as a whole: Per published reports, the classifier diagnosed cytomegalovirus status with high specificity and sensitivity. The dataset shows that most TCR sequences were rare, while some public TCRs occurred in many donors.

Separate from the approximately 670-subject first cohort, the approximately 130-subject validation cohort was the one that the donors belonged to. Concerning this clone: As yet, its antigen is unknown.

V lost 5 bases and J 3 bases, leaving 8 bases between the germline ends. CDR3 length: 13 residues. Germline CDR1 SGHVS, CDR2 FNYEAQ. Assay used: immunoSEQ multiplex PCR; TCRdb lists only in-frame clones, some missing. Here the sample spans approximately 230,000 clones, less than 90% being singletons. Sequences were obtained from PBMCs. This clonotype originated in a young man in good health and CMV-seropositive. This chain joins TRBV7-6 and TRBJ1-3; D remains ambiguous. The CDR3 DNA sequence: TGTGCCAGCAGCCCAAATCTTGGAAACACCATATATTTT. It encodes CASSPNLGNTIYF.